Below, one T cell receptor (beta chain) is given with its context. What it binds is unknown. These data are taken from a study of blood T cells in healthy people across ages. A second about 7 to 12 cycle PCR used barcoded and J-beta primers. TCRdb re-derived calls from the 5' RACE reads in MiXCR, one entry per CDR3 protein. The sample yields 1.5 million to 2 million distinct CDR3 sequences, approximately 50% seen once. Regarding the study as a whole: A greater number of naive CD4+ cells and higher diversity distinguished long-lived donors from aged donors. It was held that the diversity estimates obtained from one million T cells were underestimates.

Each donor's blood draw was ten milliliters of peripheral blood. Isolated per sample were at least 6 million PBMCs. Germline V gene sequence: CDR1 SEHNR, CDR2 FQNEAQ (reference sequence). The CDR3 covers 15 residues. V lost 1 base and J 0 bases, leaving 4 bases between the germline ends. The chain joins TRBV7-9 to TRBJ2-6; D call uncertain. Sequences were obtained from blood. The sequence came from a woman aged 40 to 50 in good health. For the CDR3, the DNA is TGTGCCAGCAGCTTAGATGACTCTGGGGCCAACGTCCTGACTTTC. Translated: CASSLDDSGANVLTF.